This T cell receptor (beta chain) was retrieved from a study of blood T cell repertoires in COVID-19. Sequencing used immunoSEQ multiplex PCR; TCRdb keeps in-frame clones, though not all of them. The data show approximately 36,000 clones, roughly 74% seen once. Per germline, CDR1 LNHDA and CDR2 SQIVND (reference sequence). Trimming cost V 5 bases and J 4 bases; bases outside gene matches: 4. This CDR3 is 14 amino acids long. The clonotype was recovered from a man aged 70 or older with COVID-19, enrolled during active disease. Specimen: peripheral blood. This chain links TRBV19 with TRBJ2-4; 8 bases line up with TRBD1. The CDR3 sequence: CASSLDRVKNIQYF. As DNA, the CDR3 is TGTGCCAGTAGTTTGGACAGGGTAAAAAACATTCAGTACTTC.